Following are 13 T cell receptor beta chains from one sample sequenced in a study of regulatory T cells in long-lasting Graves disease. Time point noted: newly diagnosed GD, antithyroid drugs for less than 3 months. Making the TCR library involved RNA that had been extracted from PBMCs. Investigators prepared the TCR beta libraries by applying iRepertoire HTBI primers and Arm-PCR of CDR3 regions. Using its own MiXCR run on the multiplex PCR reads, TCRdb lists one record per CDR3 protein. The repertoire consists of under 400,000 distinct CDR3 sequences, with approximately 15% occurring once and the leading ten covering 25% to 30%. The same sample was also used in a study of T cells in Graves' hyperthyroidism and ophthalmopathy.

The starting material was peripheral blood mononuclear cells (PBMCs), obtained at new diagnosis, from a patient treated with antithyroid drugs. These receptors were collected from a man aged 35 to 55 with Graves disease.

The J gene is TRBJ1-1, the V gene TRBV3-1; weak D call: TRBD1 (5 bases). Trimming left V 4 bases short and J 6 bases short, with 15 bases between. Germline-derived CDR1 and CDR2 are LGHDT and YNNKEL (reference sequence). The CDR3 consists of 14 residues. The CDR3 nucleotides are TGTGCCAGCAGCCCTCGACAGCGGGTGGCTGAAGCTTTCTTT. Its protein product is CASSPRQRVAEAFF.

V and J are TRBV19 and TRBJ2-6, with a weak D call TRBD1 (5 bases). Germline loops: CDR1 LNHDA, CDR2 SQIVND (reference sequence). V lost 5 bases and J 0 bases, leaving 11 bases between the germline ends. CDR3 length equals 16 residues. The CDR3 nucleotides are TGTGCCAGTAGTCCGACAGACTTCTCTGGGGCCAACGTCCTGACTTTC. This gives the protein CASSPTDFSGANVLTF. The full variable domain, completed using reference TRBV19 and TRBJ2-6, is DGGITQSPKYLFRKEGQNVTLSCEQNLNHDAMYWYRQDPGQGLRLIYYSQIVNDFQKGDIAEGYSVSREKKESFPLTVTSAQKNPTAFYLCASSPTDFSGANVLTFGAGSRLTVL.

This clonotype was detected ten times or more. This chain uses TRBV5-1 with TRBJ2-3; no clear D gene. The CDR3 has 12 residues. Trimming stripped 0 bases from V and 6 bases from J, with 5 bases between. CDR1 is SGHRS, CDR2 YFSETQ, per germline. CDR3 amino acids: CASSLAIDTQYF. The CDR3 nucleotides read TGCGCCAGCAGCTTGGCCATCGATACGCAGTATTTT. The full variable domain, completed using reference TRBV5-1 and TRBJ2-3, is KAGVTQTPRYLIKTRGQQVTLSCSPISGHRSVSWYQQTPGQGLQFLFEYFSETQRNKGNFPGRFSGRQFSNSRSEMNVSTLELGDSALYLCASSLAIDTQYFGPGTRLTVL.

This chain connects TRBV6-1 to TRBJ2-5, with D perhaps being TRBD1 or TRBD2 (6 bases each). Germline V gives CDR1 MNHNS, CDR2 SASEGT. The V gene lost 6 bases and the J gene lost 7 bases, with 21 bases spanning the gap. This CDR3 is built from 15 residues. CDR3 sequence: CASSVEAGGHGTQYF. The CDR3, as DNA: TGTGCCAGCAGCGTAGAGGCTGGGGGGCACGGGACCCAGTACTTC.

This clonotype was observed a few times. This sequence joins TRBV20-1 and TRBJ2-3, with D hard to call. The CDR3 runs 15 residues. V was clipped by 1 base and J by 3 bases, with 14 bases between them. The V gene's germline CDR1 is DFQATT and CDR2 SNEGSKA (reference sequence). The DNA for the CDR3 is TGCAGTGCTAGAGTGGCTCCCGGTGGAACAGATACGCAGTATTTT. It encodes CSARVAPGGTDTQYF.

This clonotype was recorded many times. The J gene is TRBJ2-3, the V gene TRBV4-2; TRBD2 aligns across 7 bases. V was clipped by 0 bases and J by 1 base; unmatched bases: 10. The germline V gene has CDR1 LGHNA and CDR2 YNFKEQ. The CDR3 covers 18 residues. CDR3 sequence: CASSQDFIAAGGTDTQYF. CDR3 DNA sequence: TGTGCCAGCAGCCAAGATTTCATCGCGGCGGGGGGCACAGATACGCAGTATTTT.

The chain links TRBV6-1 to TRBJ2-7, with D unclear. The CDR3 runs 14 residues. The V gene's germline CDR1 is MNHNS and CDR2 SASEGT. Trimming pared 10 bases from V and 2 bases from J, leaving 18 bases between. Here the CDR3 reads CAISPGLAPYEQYF. For the CDR3, the DNA is TGTGCCATCTCACCCGGGCTGGCCCCCTACGAGCAGTACTTC.

This clonotype was found a few times. The chain carries TRBV20-1 and TRBJ2-5; TRBD2 matches at 11 bases. Losses at the gene ends were 5 bases for V and 4 bases for J; bases not matched to a gene: 6. The CDR3 spans 14 residues. The V gene's germline CDR1 is DFQATT and CDR2 SNEGSKA (reference sequence). CDR3 amino acids: CSAASGGIRETQYF. The CDR3 coding sequence is TGCAGTGCTGCTAGCGGGGGGATAAGAGAGACCCAGTACTTC.

This clonotype was found many times. CDR3 in DNA: TGTGCCAGCAGTTTTAAAGGGTCCTACGAGCAGTACTTC. It codes for CASSFKGSYEQYF. The genes are TRBV27 and TRBJ2-7; D ambiguous. The CDR3 loop spans 13 amino acids. The V end lost 3 bases, the J end lost 1 base, and 7 bases lay between the germline ends. Germline assignment: CDR1 MNHEY and CDR2 SMNVEV (reference sequence).

The J gene is TRBJ1-2, the V gene TRBV5-5; D is uncertain. CDR1 and CDR2 from the germline V gene are SGHKS and YYEKEE (reference sequence). This CDR3 region has 14 residues. The V end was cut by 1 base, the J end by 4 bases, with 11 bases between. Here the CDR3 reads CASSLLDAGYGYTF. CDR3 bases: TGTGCCAGCAGCTTGCTTGATGCGGGCTATGGCTACACCTTC.

This clonotype has at least ten counts. The chain recombines TRBV7-2 with TRBJ2-7, with D tentatively TRBD2 (6 bases). The germline CDR1 and CDR2 sequences are SGHTA and FQGNSA. V was shortened by 5 bases and J by 7 bases, with 9 bases between the two germline ends. The CDR3 spans 11 residues. The CDR3, as DNA: TGTGCCAGCAGCAGGAGGGATGAGCAGTACTTC. Protein sequence: CASSRRDEQYF.

This clonotype was detected only once. The rearrangement uses TRBV5-1 and TRBJ1-1, with D uncertain. Germline V CDR1 and CDR2: SGHRS, YFSETQ. CDR3 length: 14 residues. Deletions cut 4 bases from V and 0 bases from J, with 10 bases between. The DNA for the CDR3 is TGCGCCAGCAGCATTCAGGCCGTGAACACTGAAGCTTTCTTT. It encodes CASSIQAVNTEAFF.

This clonotype was detected ten times or more. This sequence joins TRBV5-1 and TRBJ1-2; TRBD1 might be the D (6 bases). Trimming shortened V by 4 bases and J by 2 bases, and 15 bases separated the two germline ends. The CDR3 contains 15 residues. Germline V CDR1 and CDR2: SGHRS, YFSETQ. The CDR3 is CASSVSRQDNYGYTF. CDR3 bases: TGCGCCAGCAGCGTATCTCGACAGGACAACTATGGCTACACCTTC.